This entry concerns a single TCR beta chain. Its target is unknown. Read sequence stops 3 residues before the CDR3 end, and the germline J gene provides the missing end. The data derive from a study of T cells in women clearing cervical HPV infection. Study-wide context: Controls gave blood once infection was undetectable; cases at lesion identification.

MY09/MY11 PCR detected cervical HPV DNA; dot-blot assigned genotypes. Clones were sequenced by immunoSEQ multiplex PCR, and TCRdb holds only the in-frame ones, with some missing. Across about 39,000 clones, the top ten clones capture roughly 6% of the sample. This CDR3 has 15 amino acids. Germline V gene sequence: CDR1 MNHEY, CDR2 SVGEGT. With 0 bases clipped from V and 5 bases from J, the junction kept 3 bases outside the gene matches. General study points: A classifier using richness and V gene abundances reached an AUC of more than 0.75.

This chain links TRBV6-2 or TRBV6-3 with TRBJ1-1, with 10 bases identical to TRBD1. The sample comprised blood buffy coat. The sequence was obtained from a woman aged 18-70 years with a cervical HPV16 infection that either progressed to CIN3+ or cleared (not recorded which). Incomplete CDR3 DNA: TGTGCCAGCAGTTACTCGGGGACAGGGGAAACTGAA. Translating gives CASSYSGTGETE. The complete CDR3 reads CASSYSGTGETEAFF.